These 11 T cell receptor beta chains were all obtained from the same sample, sequenced in a study of cytomegalovirus exposure and HLA in healthy donors. 60 Vbeta and 13 Jbeta primers were used in PCR. Using immunoSEQ multiplex PCR, the repertoire was profiled, and TCRdb retains in-frame clones only, with some absent. The repertoire holds over 110,000 clones, around 78% seen once, with around 5.9% in the top ten. Sequenced material: PBMCs. The source of these receptors is a woman aged 40-49 years in good health and CMV-seropositive.

The count of this clone is one. The chain combines TRBV6-5 with TRBJ1-3, with 7 bases aligning to TRBD1. Germline-derived CDR1 and CDR2 are MNHEY and SVGAGI. Trimming took 6 bases from V and 5 from J; bases not matched to a gene: 7. The CDR3 runs 14 residues. CDR3 sequence reads: CASRPDRDRNTIYF. Here the CDR3 DNA reads TGTGCCAGCAGGCCTGACAGGGACCGAAACACCATATATTTT.

The gene calls are TRBV27 and TRBJ1-2; 10 nucleotides align to TRBD1. With V trimmed by 1 base and J by 5 bases, 4 bases remained unmatched. The CDR3 length is 15 residues. Germline V gene sequence: CDR1 MNHEY, CDR2 SMNVEV (reference sequence). The CDR3 region is CASSLLPDRGYGYTF. Here the CDR3 DNA reads TGTGCCAGCAGTTTATTGCCGGACAGGGGGTATGGCTACACCTTC.

The J gene is TRBJ1-2, the V gene TRBV6-1; 9 bases line up with TRBD1. The CDR3 extends over 15 amino acids. The germline CDR1 and CDR2 sequences are MNHNS and SASEGT. V was clipped by 5 bases and J by 4 bases; unmatched bases: 8. CDR3 nucleotides: TGTGCCAGCAGTCAAGAGACAGGGGGAAGCTATGGCTACACCTTC. Translation gives CASSQETGGSYGYTF.

The V and J genes are TRBV28 and TRBJ1-3; 8 bases are shared with TRBD1. The CDR3 extends over 14 amino acids. Looked up from germline, CDR1 is MDHEN and CDR2 is SYDVKM. Germline trimming cut 4 bases from V and 3 bases from J; bases unmatched to any gene: 2. CDR3 nucleotide sequence: TGTGCCAGCAGTTCAGGGGGCTTTGGAAACACCATATATTTT. Its translation is CASSSGGFGNTIYF. Full variable domain (rest looked up from reference TRBV28 and TRBJ1-3): DVKVTQSSRYLVKRTGEKVFLECVQDMDHENMFWYRQDPGLGLRLIYFSYDVKMKEKGDIPEGYSVSREKKERFSLILESASTNQTSMYLCASSSGGFGNTIYFGEGSWLTVV.

This clone was seen once. The chain is built from TRBV2 and TRBJ1-5; D might be TRBD1 (5 bases). In germline, CDR1 is SNHLY, CDR2 FYNNEI. The CDR3 is 14 amino acids. V lost 7 bases and J 4 bases, leaving 14 bases between the germline ends. In nucleotides, the CDR3 is TGTGCCAGCAACTTGGGGGGGGGTAATCAGCCCCAGCATTTT. It is translated as CASNLGGGNQPQHF.

The chain combines TRBV11-3 with TRBJ1-2, with TRBD1 identical over 9 bases. Germline V gives CDR1 SGHNT, CDR2 YENEEA. This CDR3 is built from 17 residues. Trimming cost V 1 base and J 3 bases; bases outside gene matches: 9. DNA for the CDR3: TGTGCCAGCAGCTTAGCCGGACAGGGGTTTCATGACTATGGCTACACCTTC. Residues: CASSLAGQGFHDYGYTF.

This chain links TRBV7-2 with TRBJ1-2; 10 bases agree with TRBD1. V was clipped by 1 base and J by 2 bases; unmatched bases: 7. Germline values: CDR1 SGHTA, CDR2 FQGNSA. This CDR3 has 17 amino acids. In DNA, the CDR3 is TGTGCCAGCAGCTTAGGTGGGACAGGGGCAAGCAACTATGGCTACACCTTC. Translating it yields CASSLGGTGASNYGYTF.

This clone was recorded only once. The chain joins TRBV11-3 to TRBJ2-1; D not certain. V lost 2 bases and J lost 10, with 9 bases in between. This CDR3 has 12 residues. Germline CDR1 and CDR2: SGHNT and YENEEA. The CDR3 spells CASSLPGNEQFF. CDR3 nucleotide sequence: TGTGCCAGCAGCTTACCCGGTAACGAGCAGTTCTTC.

This rearrangement joins TRBV5-1 to TRBJ2-5; 9 nucleotides match TRBD2. The CDR3 length is 15 residues. Trimming took 5 bases from V and 4 from J; bases not matched to a gene: 9. The germline V gene encodes CDR1 SGHRS and CDR2 YFSETQ. CDR3 loop: CASRILAGSAETQYF. The CDR3 DNA reads as TGCGCCAGCAGAATCCTAGCGGGGTCAGCAGAGACCCAGTACTTC.

This chain uses TRBV2 with TRBJ2-5; D perhaps matches TRBD2 (6 bases). The length of the CDR3 is 14 residues. CDR1 and CDR2 (germline): SNHLY, FYNNEI. V lost 6 bases and J lost 4, with 15 bases in between. CDR3 nucleotides: TGTGCCAGCAGCCCCCGGACCGGGGGAGAGACCCAGTACTTC. Its protein product is CASSPRTGGETQYF.

The chain employs TRBV28 and TRBJ2-3, with 12 bases that match TRBD2. Per germline, CDR1 MDHEN and CDR2 SYDVKM. V shed 4 bases and J 5 bases; nucleotides not matched to a gene: 4. The CDR3 spans 15 residues. DNA of the CDR3: TGTGCCAGCAGTTCTAGCGGGAGGGTAGGAGATACGCAGTATTTT. Protein: CASSSSGRVGDTQYF.